Each of the 30 T cell receptor beta chains below was sequenced from the same sample in a study of OX40 agonist ivuxolimab in advanced cancers. Assay: immunoSEQ multiplex PCR; the TCRdb copy retains only in-frame clones and omits some. Of 30,000 to 40,000 clones listed, roughly 90% are singletons. The material was CD4+ or CD8+ T cells sorted from blood, obtained in a trial of the OX40 agonist ivuxolimab. The receptors come from an adult with an advanced solid tumor such as melanoma, head and neck, liver or kidney cancer.

The CDR3 DNA reads as TGTGCCAGCAAAATCCGGGATAGGGGCACTGAAGCTTTCTTT. This codes for CASKIRDRGTEAFF. The chain joins TRBV5-4 to TRBJ1-1; D is perhaps TRBD1 (5 bases). This CDR3 region has 14 residues. V was cut by 6 bases and J by 4 bases, with 16 bases left in between. Germline assignment: CDR1 SGHNT and CDR2 YYREEE (reference sequence).

The chain uses TRBV4-3 and TRBJ1-1; 9 positions agree with TRBD1. Trimming took 3 bases from V and 10 from J; bases not matched to a gene: 6. The germline CDR1 and CDR2 sequences are LGHNA and YSLEER. This CDR3 has 13 amino acids. The CDR3 region is CASSQQGQGIAFF. For the CDR3, the DNA is TGCGCCAGCAGCCAGCAAGGACAGGGGATAGCTTTCTTT.

This clone was counted between two and nine times. The rearrangement joins TRBV4-2 to TRBJ1-2; maybe TRBD1 (5 bases). This CDR3 comprises 14 residues. CDR1 and CDR2 (germline): LGHNA, YNFKEQ. V dropped 0 bases and J dropped 4 bases, with 9 bases sitting between them. The chain's CDR3 is CASSQDSGPYGYTF. The CDR3 DNA reads as TGTGCCAGCAGCCAAGACTCGGGGCCCTATGGCTACACCTTC.

This rearrangement joins TRBV5-5 to TRBJ2-2; D is unclear. There are 14 residues in the CDR3. The germline V gene encodes CDR1 SGHKS and CDR2 YYEKEE (reference sequence). The V end was cut by 6 bases, the J end by 3 bases, with 12 bases between. CDR3 nucleotide sequence: TGTGCCAGCACCCCCACCACACACACCGGGGAGCTGTTTTTT. It is translated as CASTPTTHTGELFF.

V usage is TRBV29-1 and J usage is TRBJ2-3, with TRBD2 matching over 13 bases. This CDR3 is built from 16 residues. V shed 1 base, J shed 6 bases, and the junction held 7 bases outside the gene matches. Germline V gives CDR1 SQVTM, CDR2 ANQGSEA. CDR3 in DNA: TGCAGCGTTGAAGGGGGACTAGCGGGACCCCGTGATACGCAGTATTTT. This sequence encodes CSVEGGLAGPRDTQYF.

The chain is built from TRBV7-9 and TRBJ2-6; 8 bases align to TRBD1. The CDR3 consists of 19 residues. Per germline, CDR1 SEHNR and CDR2 FQNEAQ (reference sequence). Germline trimming cut 4 bases from V and 2 bases from J; bases unmatched to any gene: 13. CDR3 in amino acids: CASSSRPGQEGPGANVLTF. The CDR3 DNA is TGTGCCAGCAGCTCCCGGCCGGGACAGGAGGGGCCTGGGGCCAACGTCCTGACTTTC.

This rearrangement joins TRBV5-4 to TRBJ2-3; D is perhaps TRBD2 (5 bases). Per the germline V gene, CDR1 is SGHNT and CDR2 is YYREEE (reference sequence). Trimming pared 3 bases from V and 7 bases from J, leaving 15 bases between. The CDR3 is made up of 14 amino acids. For the CDR3, the DNA is TGTGCCAGCAGCTGGAATAGAGGGCCTAATACGCAGTATTTT. Protein sequence: CASSWNRGPNTQYF. The variable domain in full, with the rest retrieved from reference TRBV5-4 and TRBJ2-3, is ETGVTQSPTHLIKTRGQQVTLRCSSQSGHNTVSWYQQALGQGPQFIFQYYREEENGRGNFPPRFSGLQFPNYSSELNVNALELDDSALYLCASSWNRGPNTQYFGPGTRLTVL.

The CDR3 loop is CASSLAREDTQYF. Here the CDR3 DNA reads TGTGCCAGCAGCTTAGCTCGGGAAGATACGCAGTATTTT. The J gene is TRBJ2-3, the V gene TRBV7-2; possible D gene TRBD2, 5 bases. Looked up from germline, CDR1 is SGHTA and CDR2 is FQGNSA. Deletions cut 0 bases from V and 5 bases from J, with 6 bases between. The CDR3 length is 13 residues.

The V gene is TRBV28, the J gene TRBJ1-2; 10 bases agree with TRBD1. The V segment lost 4 bases and the J segment 10 bases; nucleotides outside the gene matches: 6. The CDR3 is 13 amino acids. From germline, CDR1 is MDHEN and CDR2 SYDVKM. Here the CDR3 DNA reads TGTGCCAGCAGTTATCGGGACAGGGGATCCTACACCTTC. This encodes CASSYRDRGSYTF.

V gene TRBV9 combines with J gene TRBJ1-1, with D possibly matching TRBD1 (6 bases). With 4 bases removed from V and 1 base from J, the gap between germline ends came to 14 bases. Germline values: CDR1 SGDLS, CDR2 YYNGEE. The CDR3 sequence is 15 residues long. CDR3 DNA: TGTGCCAGCAGCCGGTTGGGGGCCGGGAACACTGAAGCTTTCTTT. Its protein is CASSRLGAGNTEAFF. Filled out from reference TRBV9 and TRBJ1-1, the complete variable domain reads DSGVTQTPKHLITATGQRVTLRCSPRSGDLSVYWYQQSLDQGLQFLIQYYNGEERAKGNILERFSAQQFPDLHSELNLSSLELGDSALYFCASSRLGAGNTEAFFGQGTRLTVV.

This clone occurred once. The chain couples TRBV19 to TRBJ2-6; D is possibly TRBD2 (6 bases). Between the trimmed V and J ends, which lost 5 bases and 0 bases, there was a span of 8 bases. There are 15 residues in the CDR3. Germline V gene sequence: CDR1 LNHDA, CDR2 SQIVND (reference sequence). The CDR3 sequence is CASSGGSSGANVLTF. In nucleotides, the CDR3 is TGTGCCAGTAGTGGAGGGAGCTCTGGGGCCAACGTCCTGACTTTC.

This chain links TRBV4-1 with TRBJ1-5; no definite D call. The V and J ends lost 0 bases and 10 bases respectively, with 10 bases between them. The CDR3 consists of 13 residues. Germline lookup yields CDR1 MGHRA and CDR2 YSYEKL. CDR3 DNA sequence: TGCGCCAGCAGCCAAGATCATGGTTCTCCCCAGCATTTT. Translation: CASSQDHGSPQHF.

The rearrangement joins TRBV28 to TRBJ2-5; TRBD2 matches at 11 bases. This CDR3 is built from 16 residues. J lost 2 bases, V lost 2 bases, and 4 bases had no gene match. CDR1 MDHEN and CDR2 SYDVKM come from the germline V gene. The DNA of the CDR3 is TGTGCCAGCAGTTTAGGACTAGCGGGTTTACAAGAGACCCAGTACTTC. This codes for CASSLGLAGLQETQYF.

The chain joins TRBV5-6 to TRBJ2-7, with a weak D call TRBD1 (6 bases). Between the trimmed V and J ends, which lost 3 bases and 3 bases, there was a span of 13 bases. The germline gives CDR1 SGHDT, CDR2 YYEEEE. The CDR3 is 14 residues long. CDR3 sequence reads: CASSSPDRSYEQYF. The CDR3 DNA reads as TGTGCCAGCAGCTCTCCCGACAGGAGCTACGAGCAGTACTTC.

The rearrangement uses TRBV18 and TRBJ1-2; D is uncertain. The CDR3 is made up of 13 amino acids. Germline V gene sequence: CDR1 KGHSH, CDR2 LQKENI. The germline V and J ends were trimmed by 1 base and 1 base, with 4 bases remaining between them. The CDR3 region is CASSPQDNYGYTF. As DNA, the CDR3 is TGTGCCAGCTCACCACAGGATAACTATGGCTACACCTTC.

This clone was found once. The CDR3 DNA is TGCGCCAGCGGGGCGATAGTGGGACATCTTAATTCACCCCTCCACTTT. Translation gives CASGAIVGHLNSPLHF. The chain recombines TRBV4-1 with TRBJ1-6, with D maybe TRBD1 (6 bases). The CDR3 loop spans 16 amino acids. The germline CDR1 and CDR2 sequences are MGHRA and YSYEKL. V lost 8 bases to trimming and J lost 6 bases, with 20 bases between them.

The chain links TRBV12-5 to TRBJ2-2, with D unclear. The length of the CDR3 is 12 residues. Germline-derived CDR1 and CDR2 are LGHNT and FRNRAP. The V end was cut by 5 bases, the J end by 7 bases, with 8 bases between. DNA of the CDR3: TGTGCTAGTGGTAAAACGCGCGGGGAGCTGTTTTTT. This translates into CASGKTRGELFF.

As DNA, the CDR3 is TGTGCCTGGGCCACCGCCAAAAACATTCAGTACTTC. This gives the protein CAWATAKNIQYF. J is TRBJ2-4 and V is TRBV30, with unresolved D. CDR1 is GTSNPN, CDR2 SVGIG, per germline (reference sequence). The CDR3 consists of 12 residues. V gave up 5 bases and J gave up 1 base, with 6 bases separating them. The entire variable domain, with the rest obtained from reference TRBV30 and TRBJ2-4, is as follows: SQTIHQWPATLVQPVGSPLSLECTVEGTSNPNLYWYRQAAGRGLQLLFYSVGIGQISSEVPQNLSASRPQDRQFILSSKKLLLSDSGFYLCAWATAKNIQYFGAGTRLSVL.

This clone was seen a single time. This chain connects TRBV27 to TRBJ1-2; 8 bases agree with TRBD1. Germline loops: CDR1 MNHEY, CDR2 SMNVEV (reference sequence). V shed 5 bases, J shed 2 bases, and the junction held 7 bases outside the gene matches. This CDR3 is built from 15 residues. The CDR3 DNA sequence: TGTGCCAGCAGTCCCCGGACAGGGCGAAACTATGGCTACACCTTC. This gives the protein CASSPRTGRNYGYTF.

The V and J genes are TRBV5-1 and TRBJ2-2; 11 bases agree with TRBD1. CDR1 is SGHRS, CDR2 YFSETQ, per germline. The J segment lost 5 bases and the V segment lost 2 bases, leaving 2 bases of the junction unmatched. This CDR3 has 15 amino acids. The DNA for the CDR3 is TGCGCCAGCAGCTTTGGGACAGGGGGGACCGGGGAGCTGTTTTTT. It specifies CASSFGTGGTGELFF.

This sequence joins TRBV29-1 and TRBJ1-4; D perhaps matches TRBD1 (5 bases). In germline, CDR1 is SQVTM, CDR2 ANQGSEA. V lost 0 bases, J lost 0 bases, and 11 bases lay in between. The CDR3 extends over 16 amino acids. As DNA, the CDR3 is TGCAGCGTTGAAGATCGCCGGGGGGCAACTAATGAAAAACTGTTTTTT. Its translation: CSVEDRRGATNEKLFF.

The V call is TRBV5-1, the J call TRBJ2-5; the match to TRBD2 covers 13 bases. V dropped 4 bases and J dropped 1; count of bases not matched to a gene: 4. Germline CDR1 and CDR2: SGHRS and YFSETQ. CDR3 length equals 16 residues. For the CDR3, the DNA is TGCGCCAGCAGCACCGGACTAGCGGGAGTCCAAGAGACCCAGTACTTC. It yields the protein CASSTGLAGVQETQYF.

The chain combines TRBV9 with TRBJ2-1; D not resolved. V lost 4 bases to trimming and J lost 5 bases, with 13 bases between them. The CDR3 contains 14 residues. Germline lookup yields CDR1 SGDLS and CDR2 YYNGEE. The CDR3 DNA follows: TGTGCCAGCAGCCCTGCCCCCACCAACAATGAGCAGTTCTTC. Encoded protein: CASSPAPTNNEQFF. Variable domain in full (rest from reference TRBV9 and TRBJ2-1): DSGVTQTPKHLITATGQRVTLRCSPRSGDLSVYWYQQSLDQGLQFLIQYYNGEERAKGNILERFSAQQFPDLHSELNLSSLELGDSALYFCASSPAPTNNEQFFGPGTRLTVL.

The rearrangement joins TRBV10-3 to TRBJ2-5, with 11 bases lining up with TRBD2. Germline V CDR1 and CDR2: ENHRY, SYGVKD. The CDR3 is 14 residues long. Unmatched junction bases numbered 6, after V lost 7 bases and J lost 5 bases. DNA of the CDR3: TGTGCCATCAATAGCGGGAGGGCGGTGGAGACCCAGTACTTC. Translation: CAINSGRAVETQYF.

V gene TRBV11-3 combines with J gene TRBJ2-3; D might be TRBD1 (6 bases). Germline assignment: CDR1 SGHNT and CDR2 YENEEA. With 4 bases removed from V and 2 bases from J, the gap between germline ends came to 13 bases. This CDR3 comprises 15 residues. CDR3: CASSSGTPTTDTQYF. In DNA form, the CDR3 reads TGTGCCAGCAGCTCCGGGACACCGACCACAGATACGCAGTATTTT.

The genes are TRBV25-1 and TRBJ1-1; D possibly corresponds to TRBD1 (6 bases). The CDR3 covers 13 residues. Germline values: CDR1 MGHDK, CDR2 SYGVNS. Trimming shortened V by 5 bases and J by 8 bases, and 15 bases separated the two germline ends. CDR3 sequence (DNA): TGTGCCAGCAGTAAACAGGGTACGAGGGAAGCTTTCTTT. Its protein product is CASSKQGTREAFF.

The genes are TRBV5-1 and TRBJ1-4; no clear D gene. Germline V gives CDR1 SGHRS, CDR2 YFSETQ. This CDR3 comprises 16 residues. With 0 bases removed from V and 4 bases from J, the gap between germline ends came to 13 bases. The CDR3 sequence: CASSLGSPVGNEKLFF. The CDR3 DNA is TGCGCCAGCAGCTTGGGCAGCCCTGTAGGTAATGAAAAACTGTTTTTT.

This clone was counted once. V gene TRBV5-1 combines with J gene TRBJ2-1; the match to TRBD1 covers 7 bases. This CDR3 region has 17 residues. Germline CDR1 and CDR2: SGHRS and YFSETQ. V shed 0 bases, J shed 7 bases, and the junction held 13 bases outside the gene matches. CDR3 DNA: TGCGCCAGCAGCTTGGGGCCTAGGTCAGGGGGTATGAATGAGCAGTTCTTC. Translated: CASSLGPRSGGMNEQFF.

The chain employs TRBV7-6 and TRBJ2-3; no clear D. CDR3 length equals 15 residues. From germline, CDR1 is SGHVS and CDR2 FNYEAQ. V lost 1 base and J 0 bases, leaving 8 bases between the germline ends. CDR3 nucleotide sequence: TGTGCCAGCAGCTTAGGTCATTCTAGCACAGATACGCAGTATTTT. This translates into CASSLGHSSTDTQYF.

The V call is TRBV27, the J call TRBJ2-1; D may match TRBD1 or TRBD2 (5 bases each). V was cut by 5 bases and J by 5 bases, with 22 bases left in between. This CDR3 comprises 17 residues. Looked up from germline, CDR1 is MNHEY and CDR2 is SMNVEV (reference sequence). The DNA of the CDR3 is TGTGCCAGCAGTCCTGGGGACGGGTTGGCCCTAGACAATGAGCAGTTCTTC. Amino acid sequence: CASSPGDGLALDNEQFF.